This T cell receptor (beta chain) came from a study of graft-versus-host responses after intestinal transplantation. Whole-study context: After anti-thymocyte globulin induction, recipients took tacrolimus and steroids for 2 to 3 years. Study-wide results and caveats: Graft-donor T cell macrochimerism in patients accompanied high graft-versus-host to host-versus-graft clonal ratios in allografts. GvH clones surfaced in recipient marrow, some emerging earlier in ileum or blood.

A remark on this clone: What it recognizes is unknown.

Sequenced by immunoSEQ multiplex PCR; TCRdb stores in-frame clones only, minus some. The sample gives around 120,000 clones, 85% to 95% of which show up once; roughly 3% is in the top ten. CDR3 length: 16 amino acids. From germline, CDR1 is SEHNR and CDR2 FQNEAQ (reference sequence). Trimming pared 5 bases from V and 0 bases from J, leaving 14 bases between. The input for sequencing was unstimulated CD8+ T cells sorted from spleen or lymph node cells, taken before intestinal transplant. V and J are TRBV7-9 and TRBJ1-3, with a possible D match to TRBD1 (5 bases). The origin of this receptor is a human donor who received an intestinal transplant. The CDR3 spells CASSGDPGPSGNTIYF. The DNA of the CDR3 is TGTGCCAGCAGCGGAGATCCGGGGCCCTCTGGAAACACCATATATTTT. The whole variable domain, remainder taken from reference TRBV7-9 and TRBJ1-3, is DTGVSQNPRHKITKRGQNVTFRCDPISEHNRLYWYRQTLGQGPEFLTYFQNEAQLEKSRLLSDRFSAERPKGSFSTLEIQRTEQGDSAMYLCASSGDPGPSGNTIYFGEGSWLTVV.